The rows below give T cell receptor beta chains drawn from one sample of a study of beta chain features in type 1 diabetes. This table comes from immunoSEQ multiplex PCR, and its TCRdb copy is limited to in-frame clones, with some not included. The table has some 350,000 clones, over 8.5% seen once. Sequenced: central memory CD4+ T cells from blood. All receptors come from a man between 25 and 39 years old with type 1 diabetes. Both conserved end residues are part of each CDR3. A D gene is named only where the DNA matches it firmly. Clone size, where shown, is once, few, many, or a class for clones that have expanded.

j_call: TRBJ2-6
d_call: .
clone_size: few
v_call: TRBV5-4
cdr3_nt: TGTGCCAGCAGCCTGTTCGGGGCCAACGTCCTGACTTTC
cdr3_aa: CASSLFGANVLTF

j_call: TRBJ1-4
d_call: .
clone_size: few
v_call: TRBV2
cdr3_nt: TGTGCCAGCAAGGAGAGACAGGTTAACGAAAAACTGTTTTTT
cdr3_aa: CASKERQVNEKLFF

j_call: TRBJ1-1
d_call: TRBD1
clone_size: .
v_call: TRBV7-9
cdr3_nt: TGTGCCAGCAGCGGACAGGGGGGATGGGGCACTGAAGCTTTCTTT
cdr3_aa: CASSGQGGWGTEAFF

j_call: TRBJ2-1
d_call: .
clone_size: .
v_call: TRBV7-6
cdr3_nt: TGTGCCAGCAGCTTAGACTACAATGAGCAGTTCTTC
cdr3_aa: CASSLDYNEQFF

j_call: TRBJ1-3
d_call: .
clone_size: .
v_call: TRBV2
cdr3_nt: TGTGCCAGCACCCCCCCCGACTCTGGAAACACCATATATTTT
cdr3_aa: CASTPPDSGNTIYF

j_call: TRBJ2-7
d_call: TRBD2
clone_size: many
v_call: TRBV9
cdr3_nt: TGTGCCAGCAGCGTCGCCGGGACTAGCGTCTACGAGCAGTACTTC
cdr3_aa: CASSVAGTSVYEQYF

j_call: TRBJ1-5
d_call: .
clone_size: few
v_call: TRBV18
cdr3_nt: TGTGCCAGCTCACCCGACATGAGCAATCAGCCCCAGCATTTT
cdr3_aa: CASSPDMSNQPQHF

j_call: TRBJ1-1
d_call: .
clone_size: few
v_call: TRBV6-1
cdr3_nt: TGTGCCAGCAGTGCCGCCGTCACAGGGTTCGGCGCTGAAGCTTTCTTT
cdr3_aa: CASSAAVTGFGAEAFF

j_call: TRBJ1-1
d_call: .
clone_size: many
v_call: TRBV2
cdr3_nt: TGTGCCAGCAGTGCGCAGGGGAGGAACACTGAAGCTTTCTTT
cdr3_aa: CASSAQGRNTEAFF

j_call: TRBJ2-1
d_call: TRBD2
clone_size: few
v_call: TRBV9
cdr3_nt: TGTGCCAGCAGCTTATCGGGGCTAGCGGGAGGGGAGCAGTTCTTC
cdr3_aa: CASSLSGLAGGEQFF